This T cell receptor beta chain was retrieved from a study of regulatory T cells in long-lasting Graves disease. Sample time point: newly diagnosed GD, antithyroid drugs for less than 3 months. RNA from PBMCs was the source of the TCR library. American Thyroid Association guidelines served as the basis for diagnosing Graves' disease. Sequencing libraries for TCR beta were prepared with iRepertoire HTBI primers and Arm-PCR of CDR3 regions. TCRdb reprocessed the multiplex PCR reads via MiXCR and lists one record per CDR3 protein. This table has 440,000 or so distinct CDR3 sequences, under 15% appearing once. Losses at the gene ends were 3 bases for V and 3 bases for J; bases not matched to a gene: 11. The CDR3 length is 17 residues. Germline-derived CDR1 and CDR2 are SQVTM and ANQGSEA. These data were likewise used in another study, on T cells in Graves' hyperthyroidism and ophthalmopathy. That study reports: With the HTBI primer set, the TCR CDR3 went through a first round of RT-PCR. Most thyroid clonotypes with frequency above 0.001 were detected in blood.

The material was peripheral blood mononuclear cells (PBMCs), obtained at new diagnosis, from a patient treated with antithyroid drugs. This clonotype was obtained from a woman in her twenties or thirties with Graves disease. The chain employs TRBV29-1 and TRBJ2-5, with TRBD2 matching 12 bases. In nucleotides, the CDR3 is TGCAGCGTTGAGACTCGGACTAGCGGGACGGGGAAAGAGACCCAGTACTTC. This encodes CSVETRTSGTGKETQYF.